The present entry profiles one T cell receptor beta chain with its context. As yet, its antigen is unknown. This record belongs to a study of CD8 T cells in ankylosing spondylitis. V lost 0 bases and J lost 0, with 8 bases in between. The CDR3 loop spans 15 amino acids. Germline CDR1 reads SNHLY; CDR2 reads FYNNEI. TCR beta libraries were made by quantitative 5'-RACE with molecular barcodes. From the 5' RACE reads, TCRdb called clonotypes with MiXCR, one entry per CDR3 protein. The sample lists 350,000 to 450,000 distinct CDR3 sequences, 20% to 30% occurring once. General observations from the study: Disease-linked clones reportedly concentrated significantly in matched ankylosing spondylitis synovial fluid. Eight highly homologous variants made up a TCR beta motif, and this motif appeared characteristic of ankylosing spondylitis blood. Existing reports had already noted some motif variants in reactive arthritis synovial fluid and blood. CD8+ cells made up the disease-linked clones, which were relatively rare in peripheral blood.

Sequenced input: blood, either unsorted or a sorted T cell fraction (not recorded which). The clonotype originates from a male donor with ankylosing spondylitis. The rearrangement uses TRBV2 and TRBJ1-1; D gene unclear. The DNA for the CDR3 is TGTGCCAGCAGTGAAGCGAGGACTATGAACACTGAAGCTTTCTTT. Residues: CASSEARTMNTEAFF.